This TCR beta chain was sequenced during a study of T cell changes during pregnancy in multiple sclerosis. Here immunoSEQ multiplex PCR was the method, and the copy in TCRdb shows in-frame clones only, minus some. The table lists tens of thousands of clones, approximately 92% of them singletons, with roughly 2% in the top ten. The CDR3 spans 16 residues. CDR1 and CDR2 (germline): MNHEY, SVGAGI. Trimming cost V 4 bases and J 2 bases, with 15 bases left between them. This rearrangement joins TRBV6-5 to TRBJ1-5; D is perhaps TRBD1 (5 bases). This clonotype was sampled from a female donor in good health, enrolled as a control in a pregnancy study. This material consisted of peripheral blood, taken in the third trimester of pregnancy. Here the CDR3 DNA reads TGTGCCAGCAGTTTGGGCACATTAGGGGGCAATCAGCCCCAGCATTTT. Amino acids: CASSLGTLGGNQPQHF.